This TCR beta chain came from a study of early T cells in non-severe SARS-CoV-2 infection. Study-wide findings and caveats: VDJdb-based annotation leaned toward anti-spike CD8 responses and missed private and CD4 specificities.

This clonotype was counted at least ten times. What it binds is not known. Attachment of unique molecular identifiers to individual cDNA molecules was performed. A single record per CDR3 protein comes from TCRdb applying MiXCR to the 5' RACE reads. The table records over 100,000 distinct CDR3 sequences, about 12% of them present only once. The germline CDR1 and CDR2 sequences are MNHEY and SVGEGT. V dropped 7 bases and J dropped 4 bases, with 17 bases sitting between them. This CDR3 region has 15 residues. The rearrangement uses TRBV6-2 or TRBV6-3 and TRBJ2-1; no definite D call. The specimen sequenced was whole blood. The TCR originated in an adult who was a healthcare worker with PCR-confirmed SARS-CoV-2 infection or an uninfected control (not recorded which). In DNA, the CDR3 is TGTGCCAGCAAATTTCCCGGGCAGGCTTACAATGAGCAGTTCTTC. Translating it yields CASKFPGQAYNEQFF.